These T cell receptor beta chains were read from a single sample in a study of T-cell reconstitution after alpha-beta-depleted transplantation in children. MiXCR, applied by TCRdb to the PCR reads, yields one record per CDR3 protein. In the table there are 200,000 to 250,000 distinct CDR3 sequences, 24% of which are singletons. Material: PBMCs, mostly from graft donor cells, obtained 360 days after TCRalphabeta/CD19-depleted stem cell transplant. The source of these receptors is a female patient between 2 and 15 years old who had a stem cell transplant for congenital amegakaryocytic thrombocytopenia, so the T cells may come from the graft donor. The CDR3 runs from the conserved cysteine through the conserved F or W. The D gene is left open where the match is weak. Only part of the rows carry a size: once, few, many, or a class if the clone is expanded.

v_gene	j_gene	d_gene	abundance	CDR3nt	CDR3aa
TRBV28	TRBJ1-1	NA	NA	TGTGCCAGCAGTTTTACAGCGCCTAAGGGGTTTAACACTGAAGCTTTCTTT	CASSFTAPKGFNTEAFF
TRBV5-6	TRBJ2-7	NA	NA	TGTGCCAGCAGCCACCTGACTAACTCCTACGAGCAGTACTTC	CASSHLTNSYEQYF
TRBV4-1	TRBJ2-7	NA	few	TGCGCCAGCAGCCAGGAAAGGGGGGGTCTGGGCGAGCAGTACTTC	CASSQERGGLGEQYF
TRBV6-5	TRBJ1-1	TRBD1	few	TGTGCCAGCAGTTATAGGACAGGGGACACTGAAGCTTTCTTT	CASSYRTGDTEAFF
TRBV10-3	TRBJ1-5	NA	NA	TGTGCCATCAGTGAATCTGGTCAGCCCCAGCATTTT	CAISESGQPQHF
TRBV20-1	TRBJ2-1	TRBD2	few	TGCAGTGCTAGAGAGGTTCTAGCGGGATTAGGTGGGTCCTACAATGAGCAGTTCTTC	CSAREVLAGLGGSYNEQFF
TRBV20-1	TRBJ2-1	NA	NA	TGCAGTGCTAGAGAAGTGGGGCCCTACAATGAGCAGTTCTTC	CSAREVGPYNEQFF
TRBV5-1	TRBJ2-5	NA	NA	TGCGCCAGCAGCGGGGGACAAGAGACCCAGTACTTC	CASSGGQETQYF
TRBV3-1	TRBJ2-4	NA	few	TGTGCCAGCAGTCCGAGGATTGTAGGGGGACTTACGGCCAAAAACATTCAGTACTTC	CASSPRIVGGLTAKNIQYF
TRBV15	TRBJ1-2	TRBD1	NA	TGTGCCACCAGCAGAGTGGGGGACAGTTACGGCTACACCTTC	CATSRVGDSYGYTF
TRBV6-2/TRBV6-3	TRBJ2-1	TRBD2	NA	TGTGCCAGCAGTCCTAGCGGGAGTGCTAGTGAGCAGTTCTTC	CASSPSGSASEQFF
TRBV29-1	TRBJ1-4	NA	NA	TGCAGCGTTGTCTCCGGGAATGAAAAACTGTTTTTT	CSVVSGNEKLFF
TRBV29-1	TRBJ2-2	TRBD1	many	TGCAGCGTTGTTCTTGGAGACAGGGGGTCCGGGGAGCTGTTTTTT	CSVVLGDRGSGELFF
TRBV28	TRBJ2-5	NA	many	TGTGCCAGCAGACTAGGCCCCGAAGAGACCCAGTACTTC	CASRLGPEETQYF
TRBV29-1	TRBJ2-3	NA	few	TGCAGTTATAGGGCAGATACGCAGTATTTT	CSYRADTQYF
TRBV12-3/TRBV12-4	TRBJ2-7	NA	many	TGTGCCAGCAGTTTAGGGTTTAGGGATCCCGAGCAGTACTTC	CASSLGFRDPEQYF
TRBV5-6	TRBJ2-5	TRBD1	NA	TGTGCCAGCAGACCCAGGGGGTACCAAGAGACCCAGTACTTC	CASRPRGYQETQYF
TRBV24-1	TRBJ2-1	TRBD2	NA	TGTGCCACCAGTGATTACGGGAGGGAATACAATGAGCAGTTCTTC	CATSDYGREYNEQFF
TRBV11-2	TRBJ2-2	NA	NA	TGTGCCAGCAGCCTAGTATCCCAGACCGGGGAGCTGTTTTTT	CASSLVSQTGELFF
TRBV30	TRBJ2-7	TRBD2	few	TGTGCCTGGAGTGTAGTACTAGCGGCCTACGAGCAGTACTTC	CAWSVVLAAYEQYF
TRBV5-1	TRBJ2-3	NA	few	TGCGCCAGCAGCTTGGCCTTGAGGGCAGATACGCAGTATTTT	CASSLALRADTQYF
TRBV20-1	TRBJ2-7	TRBD2	NA	TGCAGTGCTAGAGGGACTAGGTCTACTTACGAGCAGTACTTC	CSARGTRSTYEQYF
TRBV19	TRBJ1-5	TRBD1	NA	TGTGCCACCGGGGACAGGGGATCCTATCAGCCCCAGCATTTT	CATGDRGSYQPQHF
TRBV7-2	TRBJ2-7	TRBD2	NA	TGTGCCAGCAGCCCCGTCAGACTAGCGGGGGGGAGTGAGCAGTACTTC	CASSPVRLAGGSEQYF
TRBV7-6	TRBJ2-1	TRBD1	NA	TGTGCCAGCAGCACAGTATTTAGGGGACAGGCCTACAATGAGCAGTTCTTC	CASSTVFRGQAYNEQFF
TRBV28	TRBJ2-7	TRBD1	NA	TGTGCCAGCAGTCCCCGAAACAGGGGGACCTCCTACGAGCAGTACTTC	CASSPRNRGTSYEQYF
TRBV2	TRBJ1-2	NA	NA	TGTGCCAGCAGTACTTCAGGAGATTATGGCTACACCTTC	CASSTSGDYGYTF
TRBV6-5	TRBJ2-7	NA	NA	TGTGCCAGCAGTTACGCGTTAGGAGGAGGGCCTTTGGTCTACGAGCAGTACTTC	CASSYALGGGPLVYEQYF
TRBV4-3	TRBJ2-5	TRBD1	few	TGCGCCAGCAGCCAAGAGAGGACAGGGATGGAGACCCAGTACTTC	CASSQERTGMETQYF
TRBV14	TRBJ2-5	NA	NA	TGTGCCAGCAGCCATTGGGGGTTCCAGGAGACCCAGTACTTC	CASSHWGFQETQYF
TRBV5-1	TRBJ1-2	NA	NA	TGCGCCAGCAGCAACACCGGGACGGAAGATGGCTACACCTTC	CASSNTGTEDGYTF
TRBV5-1	TRBJ2-1	NA	NA	TGCGCCAGCAGCTCCTTCCGACAGGTCAATGAGCAGTTCTTC	CASSSFRQVNEQFF
TRBV27	TRBJ1-1	NA	NA	TGTGCCAGCAGTCTACTCAGGGGGAACACTGAAGCTTTCTTT	CASSLLRGNTEAFF
TRBV18	TRBJ2-7	TRBD1	NA	TGTGCCAGCTCACAACAGGGACAGTACTCCTACGAGCAGTACTTC	CASSQQGQYSYEQYF
TRBV24-1	TRBJ2-1	NA	few	TGTGCCACCAGTGATCCACAGGGGGGGTACAATGAGCAGTTCTTC	CATSDPQGGYNEQFF
TRBV12-3/TRBV12-4	TRBJ1-2	TRBD1	few	TGTGCCAGCAGTTTAGATTCCCGGACAGGGATGTTGGATGGCTACACCTTC	CASSLDSRTGMLDGYTF
TRBV10-3	TRBJ2-1	NA	many	TGTGCCATCAGGGGCAGGAGTCAGGTAATCAATGAGCAGTTCTTC	CAIRGRSQVINEQFF
TRBV7-2	TRBJ2-5	NA	NA	TGTGCCAGCAGCTTAGTTCGGGGAGAAGTAGAGACCCAGTACTTC	CASSLVRGEVETQYF
TRBV9	TRBJ2-1	NA	NA	TGTGCCAGCAGCGTAGCTTCCGGGGACAATGAGCAGTTCTTC	CASSVASGDNEQFF
TRBV12-3/TRBV12-4	TRBJ2-1	TRBD2	NA	TGTGCCAGCAGTCACTATAGCGGGAGCGATGAGCAGTTCTTC	CASSHYSGSDEQFF
TRBV30	TRBJ2-6	NA	NA	TGTGCCTCAAATGACCGCTTTTCGGGAGGGGCCAACGTCCTGACTTTC	CASNDRFSGGANVLTF
TRBV3-1	TRBJ2-1	NA	NA	TGTGCCAGCAGCCAAGGTCGCGGGAAAGCCTACAATGAGCAGTTCTTC	CASSQGRGKAYNEQFF
TRBV6-2/TRBV6-3	TRBJ2-4	NA	NA	TGTGCCAGCAGCCCAACTAGAGACATTCAGTACTTC	CASSPTRDIQYF
TRBV20-1	TRBJ2-1	TRBD2	few	TGCAGTGCTAGAGTCTTTGGTAGCGGGGGGAATGAGCAGTTCTTC	CSARVFGSGGNEQFF
TRBV6-6	TRBJ1-1	NA	few	TGTGCCAGCGCTTTGAACACTGAAGCTTTCTTT	CASALNTEAFF
TRBV18	TRBJ1-5	NA	NA	TGTGCCAGCTCACCATCTTCTCGGGGGAATCAGCCCCAGCATTTT	CASSPSSRGNQPQHF
TRBV20-1	TRBJ1-6	NA	many	TGCAGTGCTAGAGTCTCAAGGACCCCTAATTCACCCCTCCACTTT	CSARVSRTPNSPLHF
TRBV11-2	TRBJ2-5	TRBD1	NA	TGTGCCAGCAGCTCACGGACAGGGGAAAGGGGGTACCAAGAGACCCAGTACTTC	CASSSRTGERGYQETQYF
TRBV4-3	TRBJ2-5	TRBD2	few	TGCGCCAGCAGCCTCCAGACTAGCGGGAGGGCCCTCGAGACCCAGCACTTC	CASSLQTSGRALETQHF
TRBV28	TRBJ1-5	NA	once	TGTGCCAGCAGTCTAGGGGACGGACTCAATCAGCCCCAGCATTTT	CASSLGDGLNQPQHF
TRBV5-1	TRBJ2-5	NA	NA	TGCGCCAGCAGTCCCGTGGACCAAGAGACCCAGTACTTC	CASSPVDQETQYF
TRBV5-5	TRBJ1-4	NA	NA	TGTGCCAGCAGCTTTCAGGGAGGCGAAAAACTGTTTTTT	CASSFQGGEKLFF
TRBV4-3	TRBJ2-3	NA	few	TGCGCCAGCAGCCAAGATAGGGCAGGAAGACACATGGATACGCAGTATTTT	CASSQDRAGRHMDTQYF